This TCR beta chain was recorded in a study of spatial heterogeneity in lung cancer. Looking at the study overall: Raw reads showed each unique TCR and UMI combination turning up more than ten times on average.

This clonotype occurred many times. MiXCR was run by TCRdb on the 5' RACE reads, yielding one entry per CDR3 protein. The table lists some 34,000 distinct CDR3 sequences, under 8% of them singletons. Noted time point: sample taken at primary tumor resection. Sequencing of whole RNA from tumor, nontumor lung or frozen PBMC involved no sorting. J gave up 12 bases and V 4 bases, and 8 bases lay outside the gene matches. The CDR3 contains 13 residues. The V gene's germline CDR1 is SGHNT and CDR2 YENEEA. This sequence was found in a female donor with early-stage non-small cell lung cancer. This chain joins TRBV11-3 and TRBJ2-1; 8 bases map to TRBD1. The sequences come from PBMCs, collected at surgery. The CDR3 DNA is TGTGCCAGCAGCTGGACAGGGCTGGACGGGCAGTTCTTC. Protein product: CASSWTGLDGQFF.